This T cell receptor beta chain was profiled in a study of memory CD4+ T cells and cytomegalovirus serostatus (dated by TCRdb to about 2019). Background for the entire study: A total of some 35 healthy Belgian adults, of whom 9 were CMV seropositive and approximately 24 were CMV seronegative, were included in the cohort. To replicate a published TCR-based CMV serostatus classifier, the study sequenced CD4+ memory TCRbeta repertoires from a Belgian cohort whose cytomegalovirus serostatus was known. The full study reports these points: For predicting CMV serostatus, the median bootstrapped AUC was roughly 0.95 using the original framework and around 0.91 using a US-trained random forest. Only CD4+CD45RO+ memory cells were sequenced, in contrast to the original study, in which naive and memory CD4+ and CD8+ populations were covered. On the Belgian cohort, the classifier built on the original framework reached a median bootstrapped AUC of about 0.95, with a 95% CI of 0.76-1.00. The results were interpreted as suggesting that the CMV-associated TCR signature is largely present in the CD4+ memory repertoire. Among the 150 or so previously reported CMV-associated TCRbeta sequences, 60 to 70 showed up in the CD4+ memory repertoires, with each one found in between one and five individuals.

A FACSAria II was used to sort memory CD4+ T cells, defined as single viable CD3+CD4+CD8-CD45RO+ cells. CMV serostatus was determined with a Roche Elecsys assay detecting serum IgG against CMV pp150, pp28, p38 and p52. Once the samples were thawed, total CD4+ T cells were enriched through positive selection using CD4 magnetic microbeads. Samples originated from another study that specifically interrogated the CD4+ T cell memory repertoire. Peripheral blood mononuclear cells were isolated and cryopreserved according to standard operating procedures, and serum was stored at -80 degrees C. The staining used CD3-PerCP (BW264/56), CD4-APC (RPA-T4), CD45RO-PE (UCHT1) and CD8-Pacific Orange (3B5) antibodies, and Sytox blue was used to exclude non-viable cells. This clone was picked up a small number of times. It has no known antigen specificity. No much larger clonotype is one base removed from it; base qualities were not supplied.

Genomic DNA was extracted from sorted cells with the Quick-DNA Microprep Kit. TCRbeta DNA was amplified with the immunoSEQ hsTCRbeta kit following the manufacturer's protocol. TCRbeta libraries were sequenced on an Illumina MiSeq instrument. Turning to the authors' computational methods: Following removal of out-of-frame sequences, 2.4 million or so distinct TCRbeta sequences were retained, with an average of roughly 70,000 per individual. Two values were used to score each individual: the count of 150 to 200 previously reported CMV-associated TCRbeta sequences and the total count of productive distinct TCRbeta sequences. A beta-binomial model was reimplemented in Python, and scikit-learn random forests with default parameters were trained on US cohort data. Classifier performance on the Belgian cohort was summarized as median AUC with percentile confidence intervals calculated over 10,000 bootstrap iterations. TCRdb's version of the immuneACCESS table is confined to in-frame rearrangements and falls short of the full clone set. An unresolved V gene accounts for under half of the shortfall where checked; the remainder is of unknown origin. D and trimming come from the DNA, and the V and J calls and clone size come from that table. The sample table holds some 54,000 clones, of which 65% to 85% were seen once. Of the sample, roughly 2% is held by the ten largest clones.

Spanning cysteine to phenylalanine, the CDR3 consists of 12 amino acids. The CDR3 DNA has 36 bases and is translated from base 1. Relative to germline, V is 7 bases shorter and J is 7 bases shorter, with 11 bases between their ends. Sequences SNHLY (CDR1) and FYNNEI (CDR2) are obtained from the germline V gene. The V and J segments used are TRBV2 and TRBJ1-3, with no confident D gene call. The TCR comes from an adult in good health and CMV-seropositive. Input material: memory CD4+ T cells from blood. Here is the DNA: TGTGCCAGCACCCAGTTCCAGAACACCATATATTTT. Translated, this gives CASTQFQNTIYF.